These 32 T cell receptor beta chains were all obtained from the same sample, sequenced in a study of T cell changes during pregnancy in multiple sclerosis. Repertoires were generated with immunoSEQ multiplex PCR, while TCRdb's copy carries only in-frame clones and drops some. This table has around 73,000 clones, 85% to 95% appearing once. This specimen consisted of peripheral blood, obtained in the third trimester of pregnancy. The receptors derive from a female donor in good health, enrolled as a control in a pregnancy study.

CDR3 residues: CATSRDPGVRNGYTF. CDR3 sequence (DNA): TGTGCCACCAGCAGAGACCCAGGGGTTCGAAATGGCTACACCTTC. The rearrangement links TRBV15 to TRBJ1-2; perhaps TRBD1 as D (6 bases). Deletions cut 0 bases from V and 6 bases from J, with 14 bases between. Per the germline V gene, CDR1 is LNHNV and CDR2 is YYDKDF (reference sequence). The CDR3 has 15 amino acids.

The chain couples TRBV9 to TRBJ2-1; a possible D gene is TRBD2 (5 bases). The CDR3 totals 14 residues. V lost 0 bases and J lost 6, with 10 bases in between. Germline V gene data show CDR1 as SGDLS and CDR2 as YYNGEE. CDR3 sequence: CASSVDTSFNEQFF. The CDR3 DNA reads TGTGCCAGCAGCGTAGATACTAGTTTCAATGAGCAGTTCTTC.

The CDR3 DNA is TGTGCCAGCAGTACAGGGGTCCCCTACGAGCAGTACTTC. It specifies CASSTGVPYEQYF. This sequence joins TRBV28 and TRBJ2-7; 7 nucleotides line up with TRBD1. The germline V gene has CDR1 MDHEN and CDR2 SYDVKM. V lost 5 bases and J lost 2; bases outside the gene matches: 3. The CDR3 is 13 amino acids.

This clone came up once. The rearrangement joins TRBV7-8 to TRBJ1-4; TRBD1 aligns across 9 bases. CDR3 length equals 18 residues. Germline values: CDR1 SGHVS, CDR2 FQNEAQ. The J segment lost 5 bases and the V segment lost 5 bases, leaving 15 bases of the junction unmatched. CDR3 DNA sequence: TGTGCCAGCAGCCCAAACAGGGGGCGTAAGCCTCTGAATGAAAAACTGTTTTTT. It yields the protein CASSPNRGRKPLNEKLFF.

The rearrangement links TRBV2 to TRBJ1-1; D is uncertain. CDR1 is SNHLY and CDR2 is FYNNEI in the germline V gene. The CDR3 extends over 15 amino acids. V dropped 8 bases and J dropped 1 base, with 17 bases sitting between them. In nucleotides, the CDR3 is TGTGCCAGCCGGGCCCCAGAGGGATGGAACACTGAAGCTTTCTTT. Amino acids: CASRAPEGWNTEAFF.

This sequence joins TRBV5-1 and TRBJ2-7; no clear D. The CDR3 loop spans 14 amino acids. Trimming shortened V by 7 bases and J by 4 bases, and 18 bases separated the two germline ends. Germline V lookup: CDR1 SGHRS, CDR2 YFSETQ. The CDR3 nucleotides are TGCGCCAGCGGTAATTTCCCGGAGTTGTACGAGCAGTACTTC. As protein: CASGNFPELYEQYF.

The sample holds a few counts of this clone. CDR3 sequence (DNA): TGTGCCAGCAGCGTAGATACAGGGGGCACTGGAAACACCATATATTTT. Its translation is CASSVDTGGTGNTIYF. J is TRBJ1-3 and V is TRBV9; TRBD1 matches at 9 bases. V was clipped by 0 bases and J by 2 bases; unmatched bases: 3. CDR1 is SGDLS and CDR2 is YYNGEE in the germline V gene. The CDR3 runs to 16 residues.

This clone was counted only a few times. This chain connects TRBV7-9 to TRBJ2-1, with unresolved D. The CDR3 spans 13 residues. Germline lookup yields CDR1 SEHNR and CDR2 FQNEAQ (reference sequence). V was pared by 5 bases and J by 10 bases, with 15 bases between. CDR3 protein: CASSPARLHEQFF. In DNA, the CDR3 is TGTGCCAGCAGCCCTGCGAGGCTCCACGAGCAGTTCTTC. The variable domain in full, with the rest retrieved from reference TRBV7-9 and TRBJ2-1, is DTGVSQNPRHKITKRGQNVTFRCDPISEHNRLYWYRQTLGQGPEFLTYFQNEAQLEKSRLLSDRFSAERPKGSFSTLEIQRTEQGDSAMYLCASSPARLHEQFFGPGTRLTVL.

The chain joins TRBV4-3 to TRBJ1-3; tentative D call: TRBD1 (6 bases). Germline lookup yields CDR1 LGHNA and CDR2 YSLEER. V gave up 4 bases and J gave up 3 bases, with 10 bases separating them. The CDR3 totals 14 residues. CDR3 amino acids: CASSPTGYGNTIYF. CDR3 nucleotides: TGCGCCAGCAGCCCTACAGGGTATGGAAACACCATATATTTT.

J is TRBJ1-5 and V is TRBV5-5; D is undetermined. The ends were cut back, 4 bases at V and 0 bases at J, with 14 bases in the middle. The CDR3 runs 16 residues. Germline V lookup: CDR1 SGHKS, CDR2 YYEKEE (reference sequence). This CDR3 is CASSLTPFYSNQPQHF. DNA for the CDR3: TGTGCCAGCAGCCTGACACCCTTTTATAGCAATCAGCCCCAGCATTTT.

The CDR3, as DNA: TGTGCCAGCAGCGCGGGGGGGTTCTACGAGCAGTACTTC. Protein product: CASSAGGFYEQYF. This chain uses TRBV9 with TRBJ2-7; 8 bases line up with TRBD2. The CDR3 has 13 residues. Unmatched junction bases numbered 2, after V lost 3 bases and J lost 3 bases. Germline CDR1 reads SGDLS; CDR2 reads YYNGEE.

This chain joins TRBV27 and TRBJ2-5, with D possibly being TRBD2 (5 bases). The CDR3 runs 13 residues. Germline-derived CDR1 and CDR2 are MNHEY and SMNVEV (reference sequence). Trimming pared 3 bases from V and 5 bases from J, leaving 10 bases between. The chain's CDR3 is CASSFLAHETQYF. The CDR3 DNA follows: TGTGCCAGCAGTTTCCTAGCCCACGAGACCCAGTACTTC.

The chain combines TRBV6-5 with TRBJ1-2, with 7 bases that match TRBD1. J was trimmed by 7 bases and V by 4 bases; bases with no gene match: 9. The CDR3 is made up of 14 amino acids. In germline, CDR1 is MNHEY, CDR2 SVGAGI. The CDR3 sequence: CASSSTGRKGGYTF. CDR3 nucleotide sequence: TGTGCCAGCAGTTCGACAGGGCGGAAGGGTGGCTACACCTTC.

The chain couples TRBV5-1 to TRBJ2-3, with TRBD2 matching over 8 bases. The CDR3 is made up of 17 amino acids. The trim removed 0 bases at V and 0 bases at J, leaving 6 bases unmatched. The germline V gene encodes CDR1 SGHRS and CDR2 YFSETQ. The CDR3 DNA is TGCGCCAGCAGCTTGGGTGGTAGCGGGGTTAGCACAGATACGCAGTATTTT. This gives the protein CASSLGGSGVSTDTQYF.

CDR3 amino acids: CASSAIPQGAAYNEQFF. The CDR3, as DNA: TGTGCCAGCAGCGCGATCCCACAGGGGGCAGCTTACAATGAGCAGTTCTTC. The V gene is TRBV9, the J gene TRBJ2-1; 9 bases are shared with TRBD1. V lost 3 bases and J lost 4; bases outside the gene matches: 11. The CDR3 is made up of 17 amino acids. The germline V gene encodes CDR1 SGDLS and CDR2 YYNGEE.

V is TRBV2 and J is TRBJ2-1, with 10 bases fitting TRBD2. CDR1 and CDR2 from the germline V gene are SNHLY and FYNNEI. The length of the CDR3 is 19 residues. Germline trimming cut 4 bases from V and 0 bases from J; bases unmatched to any gene: 12. CDR3 loop: CASSAIASGGRSSYNEQFF. CDR3 bases: TGTGCCAGCAGTGCGATCGCTAGCGGGGGTAGAAGCTCCTACAATGAGCAGTTCTTC.

The chain employs TRBV27 and TRBJ1-2; D call uncertain. Trimming shortened V by 0 bases and J by 8 bases, and 19 bases separated the two germline ends. The CDR3 runs to 16 residues. CDR1 is MNHEY and CDR2 is SMNVEV in the germline V gene (reference sequence). CDR3 coding DNA: TGTGCCAGCAGTTTATCGCCGGCCCCCCAGCGAGAAGGCTACACCTTC. This gives the protein CASSLSPAPQREGYTF.

J is TRBJ1-1 and V is TRBV6-4; D uncertain. The CDR3 spans 14 residues. The V and J ends lost 2 bases and 7 bases respectively, with 14 bases between them. Germline lookup yields CDR1 MRHNA and CDR2 SNTAGT. The CDR3 region has the DNA TGTGCCAGCAGTGACGAGAGGGATCGGGGTGAAGCTTTCTTT. Its protein is CASSDERDRGEAFF.

The CDR3 protein is CASSLGQGATGPYGYTF. As DNA, the CDR3 is TGTGCCAGCAGTTTAGGGCAGGGGGCGACGGGCCCTTATGGCTACACCTTC. This chain joins TRBV28 and TRBJ1-2, with 8 nucleotides matching TRBD1. J gave up 5 bases and V 2 bases, and 13 bases lay outside the gene matches. The germline V gene encodes CDR1 MDHEN and CDR2 SYDVKM. The CDR3 has 17 amino acids.

The chain couples TRBV11-2 to TRBJ2-2; D is unclear. Germline values: CDR1 SGHAT, CDR2 FQNNGV. CDR3 length: 13 residues. With 4 bases removed from V and 3 bases from J, the gap between germline ends came to 6 bases. In DNA, the CDR3 is TGTGCCAGCAGCTACTCGGACACCGGGGAGCTGTTTTTT. Amino acid sequence: CASSYSDTGELFF.

The CDR3 protein is CASSPLLAGGPDNEQFF. The CDR3, as DNA: TGTGCCAGCTCACCGCTACTAGCGGGGGGGCCTGACAATGAGCAGTTCTTC. The chain joins TRBV18 to TRBJ2-1, with 13 bases that match TRBD2. The germline CDR1 and CDR2 sequences are KGHSH and LQKENI. CDR3 length: 17 residues. V lost 3 bases and J lost 5; bases outside the gene matches: 7.

The chain uses TRBV7-9 and TRBJ1-2; 7 nucleotides match TRBD1. The CDR3 contains 15 residues. Trimming cost V 5 bases and J 1 base; bases outside gene matches: 7. Germline CDR1 reads SEHNR; CDR2 reads FQNEAQ (reference sequence). The CDR3 loop is CASSPNRGGNYGYTF. The CDR3 DNA reads as TGTGCCAGCAGCCCTAACAGGGGCGGTAACTATGGCTACACCTTC. Full variable domain (missing parts from reference TRBV7-9 and TRBJ1-2): DTGVSQNPRHKITKRGQNVTFRCDPISEHNRLYWYRQTLGQGPEFLTYFQNEAQLEKSRLLSDRFSAERPKGSFSTLEIQRTEQGDSAMYLCASSPNRGGNYGYTFGSGTRLTVV.

J is TRBJ1-1 and V is TRBV10-3; D may be TRBD1 (5 bases). Germline V gene data show CDR1 as ENHRY and CDR2 as SYGVKD. Trimming removed 7 bases at V and 0 bases at J, with 12 bases between. The CDR3 extends over 14 amino acids. The CDR3 loop reads CAINRGPMNTEAFF. CDR3 coding DNA: TGTGCCATCAATAGGGGCCCCATGAACACTGAAGCTTTCTTT.

CDR3 protein: CASSYGSNTEAFF. In nucleotides, the CDR3 is TGCGCCAGCAGCTACGGTTCGAACACTGAAGCTTTCTTT. The chain carries TRBV4-1 and TRBJ1-1; D not resolved. The CDR3 consists of 13 residues. CDR1 and CDR2 from the germline V gene are MGHRA and YSYEKL. V lost 5 bases and J 1 base, leaving 8 bases between the germline ends.

The chain is built from TRBV5-8 and TRBJ1-2; 7 bases align to TRBD1. The CDR3 length is 14 residues. CDR1 SGHTS and CDR2 YDEGEE come from the germline V gene. Trimming removed 7 bases from V and 3 bases from J; junction bases left unmatched: 9. The CDR3 region is CASPLGRGYYGYTF. The CDR3 DNA is TGTGCCAGCCCCCTGGGCAGGGGGTACTATGGCTACACCTTC.

This clone was recorded once. The chain joins TRBV7-2 to TRBJ2-1; the match to TRBD2 covers 12 bases. Germline values: CDR1 SGHTA, CDR2 FQGNSA. The CDR3 loop spans 15 amino acids. The J segment lost 6 bases and the V segment lost 5 bases, leaving 5 bases of the junction unmatched. The CDR3 region has the DNA TGTGCCAGCAGCCGGCTAGCGGGGGGGTTCAATGAGCAGTTCTTC. Amino acids: CASSRLAGGFNEQFF.

This sequence joins TRBV23-1 and TRBJ2-5, with TRBD2 matching 11 bases. TRBV23-1 is given ORF status, its function remaining uncertain. Unmatched junction bases numbered 6, after V lost 2 bases and J lost 1 base. The length of the CDR3 is 17 residues. Here the CDR3 reads CASSQPQGLAAQETQYF. CDR3 nucleotide sequence: TGCGCCAGCAGTCAACCCCAGGGACTAGCGGCCCAAGAGACCCAGTACTTC.

The chain carries TRBV14 and TRBJ2-5; no firm D call. V was pared by 4 bases and J by 5 bases, with 8 bases between. The CDR3 has 12 amino acids. Germline CDR1 SGHDN, CDR2 FVKESK. The CDR3 DNA sequence: TGTGCCAGCAGCCGATTCGGGGAGACCCAGTACTTC. It encodes CASSRFGETQYF. The full variable domain, in which reference TRBV14 and TRBJ2-5 provide the parts outside the CDR3, is EAGVTQFPSHSVIEKGQTVTLRCDPISGHDNLYWYRRVMGKEIKFLLHFVKESKQDESGMPNNRFLAERTGGTYSTLKVQPAELEDSGVYFCASSRFGETQYFGPGTRLLVL.

This clone was counted once. The chain joins TRBV29-1 to TRBJ1-1; the D gene is possibly TRBD1 (5 bases). Germline V gene lookup returns CDR1 SQVTM and CDR2 ANQGSEA. This CDR3 region has 16 residues. Deletions cut 4 bases from V and 2 bases from J, with 20 bases between. CDR3 protein: CSVGAYRGSGNTEAFF. CDR3 DNA: TGCAGCGTTGGGGCGTATCGGGGGTCCGGCAACACTGAAGCTTTCTTT. The entire variable domain, with the rest obtained from reference TRBV29-1 and TRBJ1-1, is as follows: SAVISQKPSRDICQRGTSLTIQCQVDSQVTMMFWYRQQPGQSLTLIATANQGSEATYESGFVIDKFPISRPNLTFSTLTVSNMSPEDSSIYLCSVGAYRGSGNTEAFFGQGTRLTVV.

This sequence joins TRBV6-1 and TRBJ1-2; D is undetermined. V gave up 2 bases and J gave up 10 bases, with 17 bases separating them. CDR3 size: 14 residues. Germline CDR1 reads MNHNS; CDR2 reads SASEGT. CDR3 in amino acids: CASSESTVVTAYTF. The CDR3 nucleotides read TGTGCCAGCAGTGAATCGACTGTGGTAACTGCCTACACCTTC.

J is TRBJ2-3 and V is TRBV6-5, with 8 bases identical to TRBD1. CDR3 length equals 15 residues. In germline, CDR1 is MNHEY, CDR2 SVGAGI. V lost 6 bases, J lost 4 bases, and 9 bases stayed unmatched. This CDR3 is CASRSRQGLADTQYF. The CDR3 DNA follows: TGTGCCAGCAGATCAAGACAGGGGCTGGCAGATACGCAGTATTTT.

The chain combines TRBV29-1 with TRBJ2-3; D perhaps matches TRBD2 (6 bases). V dropped 7 bases and J dropped 4 bases, with 15 bases sitting between them. Germline V gene sequence: CDR1 SQVTM, CDR2 ANQGSEA. There are 13 residues in the CDR3. The chain's CDR3 is CSAETRGADTQYF. CDR3 bases: TGCAGCGCCGAGACTAGAGGGGCAGATACGCAGTATTTT.